These 5 T cell receptor beta chains share one sample of origin, sequenced in a study of shared clonotypes between healthy human individuals. The assay was immunoSEQ multiplex PCR, and TCRdb's table has in-frame clones only and misses some. Of under 1,100,000 clones listed, 60% to 80% are singletons. Sequences were obtained from memory CD4+ T cells sorted from blood. Stated subset: CD45RA-negative fraction. Receptors originate from a young man in good health.

This clone was counted between two and nine times. The chain employs TRBV4-2 and TRBJ1-1; D gene unclear. The V end lost 0 bases, the J end lost 6 bases, and 8 bases lay between the germline ends. CDR1 and CDR2 from the germline V gene are LGHNA and YNFKEQ. The length of the CDR3 is 13 residues. The CDR3 region is CASSQDLAAEAFF. CDR3 coding DNA: TGTGCCAGCAGCCAAGATCTCGCCGCTGAAGCTTTCTTT.

The rearrangement uses TRBV19 and TRBJ2-3; 13 bases are a match to TRBD2. Germline V gene data show CDR1 as LNHDA and CDR2 as SQIVND (reference sequence). The CDR3 consists of 18 residues. Trimming removed 6 bases from V and 5 bases from J; junction bases left unmatched: 14. The CDR3 is CASSQTSGRPRVEDTQYF. CDR3 coding DNA: TGTGCCAGTAGCCAGACTAGCGGGAGGCCCCGGGTGGAAGATACGCAGTATTTT.

V is TRBV30 and J is TRBJ2-7; a possible D gene is TRBD2 (6 bases). The V end lost 2 bases, the J end lost 3 bases, and 8 bases lay between the germline ends. The CDR3 contains 12 residues. Germline CDR1 reads GTSNPN; CDR2 reads SVGIG (reference sequence). CDR3 nucleotides: TGTGCCTGGAGTTGGGGGGACTACGAGCAGTACTTC. Translation: CAWSWGDYEQYF.

The chain is built from TRBV30 and TRBJ1-4; 7 bases line up with TRBD1. Trimming removed 5 bases from V and 8 bases from J; junction bases left unmatched: 11. The CDR3 is made up of 14 amino acids. Germline CDR1 reads GTSNPN; CDR2 reads SVGIG (reference sequence). The CDR3 is CAWGGQDVGEKLFF. The DNA for the CDR3 is TGTGCCTGGGGCGGACAGGACGTAGGGGAAAAACTGTTTTTT.

The chain uses TRBV30 and TRBJ1-1; TRBD1 is a possible D gene (5 bases). Germline values: CDR1 GTSNPN, CDR2 SVGIG (reference sequence). V was pared by 2 bases and J by 5 bases, with 15 bases between. The CDR3 totals 14 residues. CDR3 loop: CAWSPNGAWTEAFF. CDR3 coding DNA: TGTGCCTGGAGTCCCAATGGGGCTTGGACTGAAGCTTTCTTT.